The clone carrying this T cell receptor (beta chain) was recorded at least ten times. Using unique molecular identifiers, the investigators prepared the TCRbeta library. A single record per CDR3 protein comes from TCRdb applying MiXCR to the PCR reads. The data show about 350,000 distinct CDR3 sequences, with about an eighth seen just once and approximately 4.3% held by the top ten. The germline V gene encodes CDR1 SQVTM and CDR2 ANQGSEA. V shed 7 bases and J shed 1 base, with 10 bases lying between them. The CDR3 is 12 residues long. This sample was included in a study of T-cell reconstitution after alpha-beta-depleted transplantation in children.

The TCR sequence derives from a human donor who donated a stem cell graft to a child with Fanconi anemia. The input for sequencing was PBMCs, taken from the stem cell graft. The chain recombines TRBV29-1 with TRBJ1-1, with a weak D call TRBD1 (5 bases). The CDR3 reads CSGGTSNTEAFF. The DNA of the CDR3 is TGCAGCGGGGGGACTTCGAACACTGAAGCTTTCTTT.